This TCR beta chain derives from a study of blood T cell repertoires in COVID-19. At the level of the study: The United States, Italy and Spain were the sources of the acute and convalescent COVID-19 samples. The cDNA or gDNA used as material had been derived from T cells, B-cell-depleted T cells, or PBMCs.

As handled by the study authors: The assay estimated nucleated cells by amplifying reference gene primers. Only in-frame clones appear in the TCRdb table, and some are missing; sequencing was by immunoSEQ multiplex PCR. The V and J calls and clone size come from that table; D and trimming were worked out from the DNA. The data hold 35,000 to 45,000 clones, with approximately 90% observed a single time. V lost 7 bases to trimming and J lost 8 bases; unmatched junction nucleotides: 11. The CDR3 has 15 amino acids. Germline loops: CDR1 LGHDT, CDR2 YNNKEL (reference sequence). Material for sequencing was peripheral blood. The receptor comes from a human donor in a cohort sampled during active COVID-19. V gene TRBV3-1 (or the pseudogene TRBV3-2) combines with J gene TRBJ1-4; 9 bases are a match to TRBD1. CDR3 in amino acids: CASTSLRQGDEKLFF. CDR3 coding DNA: TGTGCCAGCACCTCACTGCGACAGGGGGACGAAAAACTGTTTTTT.